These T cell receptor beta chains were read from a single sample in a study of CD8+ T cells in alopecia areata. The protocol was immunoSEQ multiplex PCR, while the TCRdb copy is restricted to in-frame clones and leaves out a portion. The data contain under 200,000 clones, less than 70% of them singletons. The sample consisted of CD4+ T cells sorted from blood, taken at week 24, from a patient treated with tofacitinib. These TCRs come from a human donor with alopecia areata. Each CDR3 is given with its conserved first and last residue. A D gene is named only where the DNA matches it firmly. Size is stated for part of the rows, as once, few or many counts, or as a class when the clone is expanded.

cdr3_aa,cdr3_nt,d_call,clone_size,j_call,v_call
CASSQESGVPSYEQYF,TGTGCCAGCAGCCAAGAATCGGGGGTTCCATCCTACGAGCAGTACTTC,NA,NA,TRBJ2-7,TRBV4-2
CASTQGSLGYEQYF,TGTGCCAGCACCCAAGGGAGCCTTGGCTACGAGCAGTACTTC,NA,NA,TRBJ2-7,TRBV25-1
CASSPPDGGEQFF,TGTGCCAGCAGCCCCCCGGACGGCGGTGAGCAGTTCTTC,NA,NA,TRBJ2-1,TRBV7-9
CASSNPGLRETQYF,TGTGCCAGCAGTAACCCGGGGTTGAGAGAGACCCAGTACTTC,NA,NA,TRBJ2-5,TRBV25-1
CASSLDWGRNEQFF,TGTGCCAGCAGCTTGGATTGGGGAAGGAATGAGCAGTTCTTC,NA,NA,TRBJ2-1,TRBV5-4
CASRDPGRPGEQYF,TGTGCCAGCAGGGACCCGGGCCGCCCCGGCGAGCAGTACTTC,NA,NA,TRBJ2-7,TRBV6-1
CATSRDEGNIQYF,TGTGCCACCAGCAGAGATGAAGGAAACATTCAGTACTTC,NA,NA,TRBJ2-4,TRBV15
CASTSTGRGSYEQYF,TGTGCCAGCACCTCGACAGGCCGGGGCTCCTACGAGCAGTACTTC,NA,NA,TRBJ2-7,TRBV27
CAWSGGRETQYF,TGTGCCTGGAGCGGGGGGAGAGAGACCCAGTACTTC,TRBD2,few,TRBJ2-5,TRBV30
CASSRQGTDTQYF,TGCGCCAGCAGCCGACAGGGGACAGATACGCAGTATTTT,TRBD1,NA,TRBJ2-3,TRBV5-1